These 23 T cell receptor beta chains were all obtained from the same sample, sequenced in a study of PD-1 blockade in classical Hodgkin lymphoma. The time point: cycle 4 day 1 (C4D1), after 6 weeks of nivolumab. All trial patients relapsed after autologous stem cell transplantation. TCRdb keeps only in-frame clones here, not all; method: immunoSEQ multiplex PCR. The data contain roughly 20,000 clones, about 80% of them singletons. This sample comprised peripheral blood mononuclear cells (PBMCs), obtained before the fourth cycle of nivolumab. The source is a human donor with classical Hodgkin lymphoma.

This chain uses TRBV6-1 with TRBJ1-5; D ambiguous. V lost 2 bases and J lost 6, with 8 bases in between. CDR3 length: 13 residues. Germline CDR1 reads MNHNS; CDR2 reads SASEGT. The CDR3 region has the DNA TGTGCCAGCAGTGAACGATGGTTTCAGCCCCAGCATTTT. It yields the protein CASSERWFQPQHF.

This clone was seen a few times. The chain is built from TRBV6-1 and TRBJ2-7; 10 bases line up with TRBD2. Trimming took 4 bases from V and 2 from J; bases not matched to a gene: 14. Germline V gives CDR1 MNHNS, CDR2 SASEGT. CDR3 size: 18 residues. The CDR3 loop reads CASSGIPSLGLATYEQYF. For the CDR3, the DNA is TGTGCCAGCAGTGGGATTCCCTCCCTGGGACTAGCGACCTACGAGCAGTACTTC.

The V call is TRBV28, the J call TRBJ2-7; 13 bases are a match to TRBD2. V lost 6 bases, J lost 6 bases, and 8 bases stayed unmatched. Germline CDR1 MDHEN, CDR2 SYDVKM. The CDR3 runs to 15 residues. The CDR3 spells CASRLGTSGTSEQYF. Written as DNA, the CDR3 is TGTGCCAGCAGACTGGGGACTAGCGGGACGAGCGAGCAGTACTTC.

CDR3 in amino acids: CASSLRLAGGRDTQYF. The DNA of the CDR3 is TGTGCCAGCAGCTTGCGTCTAGCGGGAGGGCGCGATACGCAGTATTTT. This rearrangement joins TRBV5-8 to TRBJ2-3; 12 bases fit TRBD2. Germline CDR1 reads SGHTS; CDR2 reads YDEGEE. The CDR3 consists of 16 residues. Germline trimming cut 1 base from V and 6 bases from J; bases unmatched to any gene: 6. Combining the CDR3 with reference TRBV5-8 and TRBJ2-3 gives the whole variable domain EAGVTQSPTHLIKTRGQQATLRCSPISGHTSVYWYQQALGLGLQFLLWYDEGEERNRGNFPPRFSGRQFPNYSSELNVNALELEDSALYLCASSLRLAGGRDTQYFGPGTRLTVL.

J is TRBJ2-6 and V is TRBV5-1; D is unclear. This CDR3 has 14 amino acids. V lost 5 bases and J lost 0, with 6 bases in between. Germline V gene data show CDR1 as SGHRS and CDR2 as YFSETQ. CDR3 bases: TGCGCCAGCAGAAAGGTCTCTGGGGCCAACGTCCTGACTTTC. Amino acids: CASRKVSGANVLTF.

The rearrangement joins TRBV7-9 to TRBJ1-4; the D gene is possibly TRBD1 (5 bases). The CDR3 covers 16 residues. Per the germline V gene, CDR1 is SEHNR and CDR2 is FQNEAQ (reference sequence). The ends were cut back, 2 bases at V and 4 bases at J, with 14 bases in the middle. The CDR3, as DNA: TGTGCCAGCAGCTTAAGGTCGGCAGGGATTAATGAAAAACTGTTTTTT. Protein sequence: CASSLRSAGINEKLFF.

CDR3 loop: CASSSGSGLTDTQYF. CDR3 bases: TGTGCCAGCAGCTCGGGTAGCGGCCTCACAGATACGCAGTATTTT. V gene TRBV11-3 combines with J gene TRBJ2-3; the D gene is possibly TRBD2 (6 bases). CDR1 SGHNT and CDR2 YENEEA come from the germline V gene. The V end lost 4 bases, the J end lost 2 bases, and 13 bases lay between the germline ends. The CDR3 is 15 amino acids.

The chain is built from TRBV7-8 and TRBJ2-5, with D maybe TRBD1 (6 bases). The V gene lost 7 bases and the J gene lost 1 base, with 13 bases spanning the gap. This CDR3 comprises 14 residues. CDR1 is SGHVS, CDR2 FQNEAQ, per germline. CDR3 amino acids: CASTLDRLQETQYF. In DNA form, the CDR3 reads TGTGCCAGCACCCTGGACAGACTCCAAGAGACCCAGTACTTC.

The J gene is TRBJ1-1, the V gene TRBV2; D remains ambiguous. The length of the CDR3 is 15 residues. V was shortened by 1 base and J by 1 base, with 10 bases between the two germline ends. The germline gives CDR1 SNHLY, CDR2 FYNNEI. The CDR3 bases are TGTGCCAGCAGTGAAGAAGGGTCGAAGAACACTGAAGCTTTCTTT. This encodes CASSEEGSKNTEAFF.

The chain employs TRBV27 and TRBJ2-6; no definite D call. V dropped 1 base and J dropped 0 bases, with 4 bases sitting between them. Germline-derived CDR1 and CDR2 are MNHEY and SMNVEV (reference sequence). The CDR3 spans 15 residues. The CDR3 sequence: CASSLLSSGANVLTF. The CDR3 DNA reads as TGTGCCAGCAGTTTATTAAGCTCTGGGGCCAACGTCCTGACTTTC.

The chain joins TRBV18 to TRBJ2-7; TRBD1 matches at 7 bases. The CDR3 covers 15 residues. The germline gives CDR1 KGHSH, CDR2 LQKENI. Losses at the gene ends were 2 bases for V and 1 base for J; bases not matched to a gene: 5. The CDR3, as DNA: TGTGCCAGCTCACCAAGACAGGGTCGTTCCTACGAGCAGTACTTC. Its translation is CASSPRQGRSYEQYF.

This clone has only one observation. As DNA, the CDR3 is TGTGCCAGCAGCTTAGGGCAGGGTCTCTACTCTGGAAACACCATATATTTT. Translating it yields CASSLGQGLYSGNTIYF. The chain employs TRBV7-8 and TRBJ1-3, with D possibly being TRBD1 (5 bases). V gave up 1 base and J gave up 0 bases, with 13 bases separating them. Germline-derived CDR1 and CDR2 are SGHVS and FQNEAQ. This CDR3 is 17 amino acids long. The full variable domain, completed using reference TRBV7-8 and TRBJ1-3, is GAGVSQSPRYKVAKRGQDVALRCDPISGHVSLFWYQQALGQGPEFLTYFQNEAQLDKSGLPSDRFFAERPEGSVSTLKIQRTQQEDSAVYLCASSLGQGLYSGNTIYFGEGSWLTVV.

This sequence joins TRBV2 and TRBJ2-5; 11 bases align to TRBD1. CDR1 SNHLY and CDR2 FYNNEI come from the germline V gene. V shed 7 bases and J 0 bases; nucleotides not matched to a gene: 4. This CDR3 spans 15 amino acids. CDR3 bases: TGTGCCAGCACCGGGACAGGGGGGTACCAAGAGACCCAGTACTTC. Its translation is CASTGTGGYQETQYF.

V is TRBV15 and J is TRBJ2-5; 9 positions match TRBD2. After removal of 8 bases from V and 6 bases from J, the junction contained 7 bases not matched to a gene. This CDR3 is built from 13 residues. CDR1 and CDR2 (germline): LNHNV, YYDKDF (reference sequence). The DNA of the CDR3 is TGTGCCACCGAGATAGCGGGAGCGAAGACCCAGTACTTC. It yields the protein CATEIAGAKTQYF. Based on the CDR3 plus reference TRBV15 and TRBJ2-5, the full variable domain is DAMVIQNPRYQVTQFGKPVTLSCSQTLNHNVMYWYQQKSSQAPKLLFHYYDKDFNNEADTPDNFQSRRPNTSFCFLDIRSPGLGDTAMYLCATEIAGAKTQYFGPGTRLLVL.

This clone was detected only a few times. The genes are TRBV15 and TRBJ2-2; 14 nucleotides agree with TRBD2. The CDR3 is 19 amino acids. V lost 2 bases to trimming and J lost 5 bases; unmatched junction nucleotides: 10. The V gene's germline CDR1 is LNHNV and CDR2 YYDKDF (reference sequence). The CDR3 reads CATSRSGLAGGRGTGELFF. CDR3 DNA sequence: TGTGCCACCAGCAGAAGCGGACTAGCGGGAGGCCGGGGGACCGGGGAGCTGTTTTTT.

The chain has TRBV6-1 and TRBJ2-7; no reliable D call. Germline CDR1 is MNHNS and CDR2 is SASEGT. The CDR3 sequence is 13 residues long. Trimming took off 4 bases at V and 2 bases at J, with 9 bases between the two ends. The CDR3 sequence is CASSAAETYEQYF. The CDR3 nucleotides are TGTGCCAGCAGTGCGGCGGAGACCTACGAGCAGTACTTC.

This clone was seen more than once but under ten times. The chain combines TRBV29-1 with TRBJ2-2; TRBD2 matches at 7 bases. The CDR3 loop spans 15 amino acids. V shed 0 bases and J 4 bases; nucleotides not matched to a gene: 5. The germline CDR1 and CDR2 sequences are SQVTM and ANQGSEA. For the CDR3, the DNA is TGCAGCGTTGAAGAGGGCGGGAGATCCACCGGGGAGCTGTTTTTT. Translated: CSVEEGGRSTGELFF.

This clone has a handful of counts. The rearrangement links TRBV4-1 to TRBJ1-1; D is ambiguous. The CDR3 extends over 17 amino acids. Trimming pared 5 bases from V and 3 bases from J, leaving 22 bases between. Germline assignment: CDR1 MGHRA and CDR2 YSYEKL. CDR3 region: CASSFDSRAPLDTEAFF. In DNA, the CDR3 is TGCGCCAGCAGCTTCGACTCCCGGGCCCCACTGGACACTGAAGCTTTCTTT.

The gene calls are TRBV28 and TRBJ2-7, with 7 bases that match TRBD1. The V gene's germline CDR1 is MDHEN and CDR2 SYDVKM. With 7 bases clipped from V and 7 bases from J, the junction kept 10 bases outside the gene matches. This CDR3 is 13 amino acids long. Here the CDR3 reads CASNRDSNWEQYF. The CDR3 bases are TGTGCCAGCAACCGGGACAGTAATTGGGAGCAGTACTTC.

The gene calls are TRBV5-1 and TRBJ2-3, with TRBD2 matching 11 bases. J lost 4 bases, V lost 0 bases, and 4 bases had no gene match. The germline gives CDR1 SGHRS, CDR2 YFSETQ. CDR3 length: 16 residues. The CDR3 nucleotides are TGCGCCAGCAGCTTGGCACTAGCGGGAGTCTCAGATACGCAGTATTTT. Protein product: CASSLALAGVSDTQYF.

The rearrangement uses TRBV27 and TRBJ2-5; the D is unclear. Trimming stripped 3 bases from V and 5 bases from J, with 10 bases between. The CDR3 runs to 13 residues. Germline lookup yields CDR1 MNHEY and CDR2 SMNVEV (reference sequence). In nucleotides, the CDR3 is TGTGCCAGCAGTTTTTTAGCTTCGGAGACCCAGTACTTC. It translates to CASSFLASETQYF.

V gene TRBV4-1 combines with J gene TRBJ1-4; possible D gene TRBD1, 5 bases. This CDR3 spans 20 amino acids. Germline-derived CDR1 and CDR2 are MGHRA and YSYEKL. The ends were cut back, 2 bases at V and 0 bases at J, with 22 bases in the middle. CDR3 coding DNA: TGCGCCAGCAGCCAACGCCCAAGGGAGGGGAAGGCTGCAACTAATGAAAAACTGTTTTTT. Encoded protein: CASSQRPREGKAATNEKLFF.

This clone was counted between two and nine times. The chain recombines TRBV29-1 with TRBJ2-1, with D possibly being TRBD1 or TRBD2 (5 bases each). Between the trimmed V and J ends, which lost 5 bases and 4 bases, there was a span of 15 bases. Germline CDR1 reads SQVTM; CDR2 reads ANQGSEA. There are 14 residues in the CDR3. In DNA, the CDR3 is TGCAGCGTTCCCGAGGGGTTCGGGTACAATGAGCAGTTCTTC. It encodes CSVPEGFGYNEQFF.